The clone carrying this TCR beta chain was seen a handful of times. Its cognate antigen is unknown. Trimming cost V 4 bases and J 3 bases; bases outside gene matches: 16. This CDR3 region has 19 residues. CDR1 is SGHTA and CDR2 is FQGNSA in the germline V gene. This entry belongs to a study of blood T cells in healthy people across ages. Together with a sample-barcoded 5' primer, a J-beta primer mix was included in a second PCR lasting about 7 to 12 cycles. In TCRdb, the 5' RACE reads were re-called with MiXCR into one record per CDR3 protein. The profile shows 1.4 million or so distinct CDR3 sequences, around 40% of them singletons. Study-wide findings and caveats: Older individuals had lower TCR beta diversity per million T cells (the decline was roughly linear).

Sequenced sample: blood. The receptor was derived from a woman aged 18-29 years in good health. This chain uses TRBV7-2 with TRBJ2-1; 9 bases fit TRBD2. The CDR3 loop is CASSYQLGVSGSFYNEQFF. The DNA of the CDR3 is TGTGCCAGCAGCTACCAGTTGGGGGTTAGCGGGAGTTTCTACAATGAGCAGTTCTTC.